This TCR beta chain originates from a study of T cell changes during pregnancy in multiple sclerosis. CDR3 length: 15 amino acids. V gave up 4 bases and J gave up 4 bases; unmatched junction bases: 6. From germline, CDR1 is SGHKS and CDR2 YYEKEE (reference sequence). Method: immunoSEQ multiplex PCR; TCRdb's copy keeps in-frame clones and lacks some. Of about 40,000 clones in the sample, 92% were seen once. A single count supports this clone. The receptor's source is a female donor with multiple sclerosis, enrolled in a pregnancy study. The sample here was CD8+ T cells from peripheral blood mononuclear cells, taken in the first trimester of pregnancy. This chain connects TRBV5-5 to TRBJ1-5; 9 nucleotides line up with TRBD1. The CDR3 loop is CASSPGTGINQPQHF. The DNA for the CDR3 is TGTGCCAGCAGCCCCGGGACAGGGATAAATCAGCCCCAGCATTTT. Full variable domain (rest looked up from reference TRBV5-5 and TRBJ1-5): DAGVTQSPTHLIKTRGQQVTLRCSPISGHKSVSWYQQVLGQGPQFIFQYYEKEERGRGNFPDRFSARQFPNYSSELNVNALLLGDSALYLCASSPGTGINQPQHFGDGTRLSIL.